This record covers a single T cell receptor (beta chain). The conserved phenylalanine or tryptophan is not found at the CDR3 terminus, so this likely reflects a read error. The sample is drawn from a study of CD8+CD57+ T cells in acquired aplastic anemia. For the study at large: Quantities of DNA derived from sorted CD4+ and CD8+ cells averaged approximately 3 ug.

The V end lost 6 bases, the J end lost 0 bases, and 12 bases lay between the germline ends. CDR3 length equals 15 residues. Germline V CDR1 and CDR2: LNHNV, YYDKDF (reference sequence). Sequencing was done on patients that had shown CD8+CD57+ cell expansion by flow cytometry. The TCR beta profiling, which covered VDJ combination and CDR3 sequence, was carried out using genomic DNA as the template. TCRdb re-analysed the reads in MiXCR, keeping a single row per CDR3 protein. The sample has about 160,000 distinct CDR3 sequences, 65% to 75% seen once. Sequenced material: sorted CD4+, CD8+, or CD8+CD57+ T cells (not recorded which) from PBMCs. V is TRBV15 and J is TRBJ1-5; TRBD1 is a possible D gene (5 bases). The TCR originated in a human donor with aplastic anemia. The CDR3 protein is CATRRQPYSNQPQHL. The CDR3 coding sequence is TGTGCCACCAGGAGACAGCCTTATAGCAATCAGCCCCAGCATCTT.